Presented here are 2 T cell receptor beta chains from one specimen sequenced in a study of post-analysis software for immune sequencing data (dated by TCRdb to the mid-2010s). No cognate antigen is known for these TCRs. Library method: PCR. The reads were generated on an Illumina HiSeq 2500. To reduce PCR and sequencing biases, unique molecular identifiers were built into the TCR beta cDNA libraries. TCRdb passed the public sequencing reads through fastp at Q25 and MiXCR, retaining productive beta sequences. A single entry per CDR3 protein holds the most common genes and DNA from its merged rows. This sample is represented by more than 500,000 distinct CDR3 sequences; 34% of them were singletons. The ten largest clones take up less than 6% of the sample. What the work shows at the level of the full study, not this receptor alone: Significantly higher frequencies in patients than in controls were found for several TRBV segments, including TRBV5-6, TRBV5-1 and TRBV20-1.

Sequencing input: blood. The source is a girl aged 2 to 17 with multiple sclerosis.

The chain employs TRBV19 and TRBJ2-5, with D hard to call. The CDR3 spans 15 residues. The V gene lost 6 bases and the J gene lost 11 bases, with 25 bases spanning the gap. The V gene's germline CDR1 is LNHDA and CDR2 SQIVND (reference sequence). CDR3 in amino acids: CASSPSTGSYNEQYF. For the CDR3, the DNA is TGTGCCAGTAGCCCTTCTACGGGCTCCTACAATGAGCAGTACTTC. Combining the CDR3 with reference TRBV19 and TRBJ2-5 gives the whole variable domain DGGITQSPKYLFRKEGQNVTLSCEQNLNHDAMYWYRQDPGQGLRLIYYSQIVNDFQKGDIAEGYSVSREKKESFPLTVTSAQKNPTAFYLCASSPSTGSYNEQYFGPGTRLLVL.

The chain combines TRBV5-1 with TRBJ1-4, with 11 bases that match TRBD1. The length of the CDR3 is 15 residues. With V trimmed by 4 bases and J by 7 bases, 6 bases remained unmatched. Germline CDR1 reads SGHRS; CDR2 reads YFSETQ. This chain's CDR3 is CASSGTGTGGEKLFF. The CDR3, as DNA: TGCGCCAGCAGCGGTACCGGGACAGGGGGTGAAAAACTGTTTTTT.